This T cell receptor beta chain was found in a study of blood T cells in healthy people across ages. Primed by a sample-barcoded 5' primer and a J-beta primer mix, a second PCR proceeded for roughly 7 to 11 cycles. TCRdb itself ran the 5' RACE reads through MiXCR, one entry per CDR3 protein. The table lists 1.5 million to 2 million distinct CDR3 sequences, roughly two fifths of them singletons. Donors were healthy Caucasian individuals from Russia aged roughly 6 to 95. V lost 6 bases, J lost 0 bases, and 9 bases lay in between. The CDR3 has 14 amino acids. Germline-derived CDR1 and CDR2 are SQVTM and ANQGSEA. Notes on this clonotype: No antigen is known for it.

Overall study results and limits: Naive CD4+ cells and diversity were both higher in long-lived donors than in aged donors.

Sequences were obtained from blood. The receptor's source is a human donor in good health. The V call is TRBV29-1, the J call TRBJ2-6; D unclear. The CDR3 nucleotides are TGCAGCGTGGAACAGCTCTCTGGGGCCAACGTCCTGACTTTC. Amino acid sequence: CSVEQLSGANVLTF.